Presented here are 27 T cell receptor beta chains from one specimen sequenced in a study of blood T cell repertoires in COVID-19. TCRdb keeps only in-frame clones here, not all; method: immunoSEQ multiplex PCR. The sample records some 99,000 clones, under 90% being singletons. Material: peripheral blood. The receptors originated from a woman aged 50 to 60 with acute or convalescent COVID-19.

In this sample, this clone turned up a few times. This chain joins TRBV5-1 and TRBJ2-1; 10 bases are shared with TRBD2. Germline V gene lookup returns CDR1 SGHRS and CDR2 YFSETQ. The CDR3 has 14 residues. The junction had 3 bases not matched to a gene; V was cut back by 2 bases and J by 7 bases. Written as DNA, the CDR3 is TGCGCCAGCAGCTTTAGCGGGGGGTCGAATGAGCAGTTCTTC. It translates to CASSFSGGSNEQFF.

The CDR3 DNA sequence: TGCAGCGTTCGGTCAAGGAGCGGCGCAGATACGCAGTATTTT. Translated: CSVRSRSGADTQYF. The chain combines TRBV29-1 with TRBJ2-3; possibly TRBD2 for D (5 bases). This CDR3 is 14 amino acids long. Between the trimmed V and J ends, which lost 5 bases and 4 bases, there was a span of 16 bases. CDR1 and CDR2 from the germline V gene are SQVTM and ANQGSEA.

CDR3 loop: CASKGWATNEKLFF. The CDR3 DNA follows: TGCGCCAGCAAGGGGTGGGCGACTAATGAAAAACTGTTTTTT. This rearrangement joins TRBV5-1 to TRBJ1-4; TRBD1 might be the D (5 bases). The V gene lost 6 bases and the J gene lost 2 bases, with 11 bases spanning the gap. The CDR3 length is 14 residues. Germline V gene sequence: CDR1 SGHRS, CDR2 YFSETQ.

V is TRBV5-1 and J is TRBJ2-2; 9 nucleotides line up with TRBD1. This CDR3 contains 17 residues. Trimming took 2 bases from V and 1 from J; bases not matched to a gene: 6. Per the germline V gene, CDR1 is SGHRS and CDR2 is YFSETQ. The CDR3 protein is CASSFLPGQGNTGELFF. The CDR3 DNA reads TGCGCCAGCAGCTTCTTACCGGGACAGGGGAACACCGGGGAGCTGTTTTTT.

The gene calls are TRBV15 and TRBJ2-7, with 7 bases matching TRBD2. The ends lost 0 bases at V and 7 bases at J; junction bases unmatched: 9. CDR3 length: 15 residues. The germline CDR1 and CDR2 sequences are LNHNV and YYDKDF (reference sequence). CDR3 sequence: CATSRDLGGPWEQYF. The CDR3 bases are TGTGCCACCAGCAGAGATCTGGGAGGGCCCTGGGAGCAGTACTTC. The entire variable domain, with the rest obtained from reference TRBV15 and TRBJ2-7, is as follows: DAMVIQNPRYQVTQFGKPVTLSCSQTLNHNVMYWYQQKSSQAPKLLFHYYDKDFNNEADTPDNFQSRRPNTSFCFLDIRSPGLGDTAMYLCATSRDLGGPWEQYFGPGTRLTVT.

This sequence joins TRBV2 and TRBJ1-1; TRBD1 agrees at 7 bases. With V trimmed by 4 bases and J by 4 bases, 6 bases remained unmatched. Germline V CDR1 and CDR2: SNHLY, FYNNEI. This CDR3 is 14 amino acids long. In nucleotides, the CDR3 is TGTGCCAGCAGTGGACAGGGAGGTAGCACTGAAGCTTTCTTT. Its protein is CASSGQGGSTEAFF.

The chain employs TRBV4-2 and TRBJ1-4, with D maybe TRBD1 (5 bases). Trimming shortened V by 6 bases and J by 7 bases, and 18 bases separated the two germline ends. Germline V gene sequence: CDR1 LGHNA, CDR2 YNFKEQ. CDR3 length equals 15 residues. The CDR3 coding sequence is TGTGCCAGCAGTCGAACCAGGGAAAGGAGTGAAAAACTGTTTTTT. Its translation: CASSRTRERSEKLFF.

The V and J genes are TRBV7-8 and TRBJ2-1, with TRBD1 matching 9 bases. This CDR3 spans 14 amino acids. V lost 5 bases to trimming and J lost 8 bases; unmatched junction nucleotides: 7. CDR1 is SGHVS, CDR2 FQNEAQ, per germline. The CDR3 sequence is CASSMDRGGYEQFF. The CDR3 DNA sequence: TGTGCCAGCAGCATGGACAGGGGCGGTTATGAGCAGTTCTTC.

The chain carries TRBV5-1 and TRBJ2-7, with D maybe TRBD2 (5 bases). The CDR3 spans 11 residues. CDR1 is SGHRS and CDR2 is YFSETQ in the germline V gene. Deletions cut 4 bases from V and 7 bases from J, with 9 bases between. The CDR3 sequence is CASSIRGEQYF. The CDR3 bases are TGCGCCAGCAGCATCAGAGGGGAGCAGTACTTC.

This clone has more than one count but fewer than ten. The rearrangement links TRBV10-3 to TRBJ2-2; 7 nucleotides match TRBD1. CDR1 and CDR2 (germline): ENHRY, SYGVKD. The V gene end was trimmed by 4 bases and the J gene end by 5 bases; junction bases not matched to a gene: 10. CDR3 length: 16 residues. CDR3 coding DNA: TGTGCCATCAGTGCTGACAGGGATGGAACAACCGGGGAGCTGTTTTTT. Translation: CAISADRDGTTGELFF.

The genes are TRBV3-1 (or the pseudogene TRBV3-2) and TRBJ1-3, with D perhaps TRBD1 (5 bases). V lost 2 bases and J lost 0, with 14 bases in between. This CDR3 is built from 17 residues. Germline CDR1 is LGHDT and CDR2 is YNNKEL (reference sequence). The CDR3 spells CASSQHVGVPSGNTIYF. CDR3 bases: TGTGCCAGCAGCCAACATGTAGGGGTCCCCTCTGGAAACACCATATATTTT.

This chain links TRBV30 with TRBJ1-6; a weak D match, TRBD1 (5 bases). V was clipped by 0 bases and J by 16 bases, with 13 bases between them. CDR1 is GTSNPN, CDR2 SVGIG, per germline (reference sequence). This CDR3 is built from 12 residues. CDR3 region: CAWSVMLGVLHF. The CDR3 nucleotides are TGTGCCTGGAGTGTCATGCTAGGGGTACTCCACTTT.

V is TRBV6-6 and J is TRBJ2-2; 9 bases fit TRBD1. V trimming: 5 bases; J trimming: 0 bases; junction bases outside the gene matches: 10. Germline V CDR1 and CDR2: MNHNY, SVGAGI (reference sequence). The CDR3 spans 18 residues. The DNA for the CDR3 is TGTGCCAGCAGTCTCGGACAGGGGAGGGCTCCGAACACCGGGGAGCTGTTTTTT. Amino acids: CASSLGQGRAPNTGELFF.

The chain joins TRBV5-8 to TRBJ1-4, with 11 bases fitting TRBD1. Germline V gene sequence: CDR1 SGHTS, CDR2 YDEGEE. The CDR3 is 15 amino acids. The ends lost 4 bases at V and 7 bases at J; junction bases unmatched: 6. CDR3 residues: CASSPGQGVGEKLFF. CDR3 bases: TGTGCCAGCAGCCCGGGACAGGGGGTCGGTGAAAAACTGTTTTTT.

This chain connects TRBV5-1 to TRBJ1-3; D ambiguous. CDR3 length equals 12 residues. Trimming stripped 4 bases from V and 3 bases from J, with 5 bases between. Germline values: CDR1 SGHRS, CDR2 YFSETQ. CDR3: CASSPGGNTIYF. In DNA, the CDR3 is TGCGCCAGCAGCCCCGGTGGAAACACCATATATTTT.

V is TRBV19 and J is TRBJ1-5; D gene unclear. Germline CDR1 is LNHDA and CDR2 is SQIVND (reference sequence). CDR3 length equals 15 residues. The ends were cut back, 5 bases at V and 1 base at J, with 12 bases in the middle. CDR3 sequence reads: CASSLSSGSNQPQHF. In nucleotides, the CDR3 is TGTGCCAGTAGTCTCTCATCGGGGAGCAATCAGCCCCAGCATTTT.

In its sample, this clone was seen a few times. The genes are TRBV6-5 and TRBJ1-2, with 8 bases matching TRBD1. The CDR3 consists of 13 residues. Trimming at V came to 5 bases and at J to 2 bases, leaving 1 base not matched to a gene. CDR1 MNHEY and CDR2 SVGAGI come from the germline V gene. CDR3 sequence (DNA): TGTGCCAGCAGTCGGACAGGGAACTATGGCTACACCTTC. Protein sequence: CASSRTGNYGYTF.

J is TRBJ2-4 and V is TRBV11-3; D perhaps matches TRBD1 (7 bases). Germline V gives CDR1 SGHNT, CDR2 YENEEA. The CDR3 has 13 residues. The V gene lost 4 bases and the J gene lost 7 bases, with 11 bases spanning the gap. The CDR3 bases are TGTGCCAGCAGCTCAGGGGGGCGGAACATTCAGTACTTC. It is translated as CASSSGGRNIQYF.

This clone was seen more than once but under ten times. The V gene is TRBV7-8, the J gene TRBJ2-6, with D possibly TRBD1 on 5 matching bases. This CDR3 spans 19 amino acids. Trimming cost V 2 bases and J 0 bases, with 17 bases left between them. Germline values: CDR1 SGHVS, CDR2 FQNEAQ. CDR3 in DNA: TGTGCCAGCAGCTTAAGGGCCCCTCAGGGTAACTCTGGGGCCAACGTCCTGACTTTC. Amino acids: CASSLRAPQGNSGANVLTF.

The chain uses TRBV5-1 and TRBJ2-5; 15 nucleotides agree with TRBD2. CDR1 and CDR2 (germline): SGHRS, YFSETQ. V shed 4 bases and J 2 bases; nucleotides not matched to a gene: 3. The CDR3 length is 16 residues. CDR3 bases: TGCGCCAGCAGCGTGGGACTAGCGGGGGGACAAGAGACCCAGTACTTC. This gives the protein CASSVGLAGGQETQYF.

The chain recombines TRBV2 with TRBJ1-1; 7 positions match TRBD1. Germline V gene lookup returns CDR1 SNHLY and CDR2 FYNNEI. V shed 8 bases, J shed 0 bases, and the junction held 3 bases outside the gene matches. The CDR3 covers 13 residues. The CDR3 region has the DNA TGTGCCAGCCGACAGGGCTTGAACACTGAAGCTTTCTTT. It encodes CASRQGLNTEAFF. The entire variable domain, with the rest obtained from reference TRBV2 and TRBJ1-1, is as follows: EPEVTQTPSHQVTQMGQEVILRCVPISNHLYFYWYRQILGQKVEFLVSFYNNEISEKSEIFDDQFSVERPDGSNFTLKIRSTKLEDSAMYFCASRQGLNTEAFFGQGTRLTVV.

This sequence joins TRBV19 and TRBJ1-3; D is unclear. V lost 6 bases and J 0 bases, leaving 9 bases between the germline ends. Germline V lookup: CDR1 LNHDA, CDR2 SQIVND (reference sequence). The CDR3 runs 14 residues. The CDR3 spells CASRLEGSGNTIYF. DNA of the CDR3: TGTGCCAGTAGACTCGAGGGCTCTGGAAACACCATATATTTT.

This sequence joins TRBV30 and TRBJ1-2; D might be TRBD1 (6 bases). The germline V and J ends were trimmed by 5 bases and 8 bases, with 15 bases remaining between them. Germline V gene data show CDR1 as GTSNPN and CDR2 as SVGIG (reference sequence). This CDR3 has 12 residues. The CDR3 is CAWRQDRNGYTF. CDR3 DNA sequence: TGTGCCTGGCGTCAGGACAGAAACGGCTACACCTTC.

This clone was seen only once. This sequence joins TRBV7-2 and TRBJ2-1; 13 bases align to TRBD2. Unmatched junction bases numbered 4, after V lost 6 bases and J lost 5 bases. There are 15 residues in the CDR3. Germline CDR1 reads SGHTA; CDR2 reads FQGNSA. CDR3 coding DNA: TGTGCCAGCAGGGGGGGACTAGCGGGGAACAATGAGCAGTTCTTC. It yields the protein CASRGGLAGNNEQFF.

This clone was seen a few times. The chain carries TRBV19 and TRBJ2-1, with 16 bases matching TRBD2. This CDR3 has 15 amino acids. V gave up 3 bases and J gave up 7 bases; unmatched junction bases: 0. CDR1 is LNHDA, CDR2 SQIVND, per germline (reference sequence). CDR3 residues: CASSMGLAGGNEQFF. DNA for the CDR3: TGTGCCAGTAGTATGGGACTAGCGGGGGGGAATGAGCAGTTCTTC.

The rearrangement uses TRBV5-1 and TRBJ2-7; 10 bases line up with TRBD1. The trim removed 4 bases at V and 5 bases at J, leaving 9 bases unmatched. Germline CDR1 reads SGHRS; CDR2 reads YFSETQ. The CDR3 has 15 amino acids. CDR3 DNA: TGCGCCAGCAGCCCGGGGGGACAGGGGAGCGACGAGCAGTACTTC. Translating gives CASSPGGQGSDEQYF.

This chain connects TRBV9 to TRBJ2-1; TRBD2 matches 7 bases. The CDR3 runs to 16 residues. CDR1 and CDR2 (germline): SGDLS, YYNGEE. Trimming removed 2 bases from V and 0 bases from J; junction bases left unmatched: 5. The CDR3 nucleotides are TGTGCCAGCAGCGTGGGAGGGTCGAGCTCCTACAATGAGCAGTTCTTC. Protein sequence: CASSVGGSSSYNEQFF.